This T cell receptor beta chain was obtained from a study of blood T cell repertoires in COVID-19. Study summary: Sample material is recorded as cDNA or gDNA derived from T cells, B-cell-depleted T cells, or PBMCs.

TCRdb's table, derived via immunoSEQ multiplex PCR, lists solely in-frame clones and lacks some. The data contain tens of thousands of clones, approximately 83% of them singletons. Germline V gene sequence: CDR1 SGHAT, CDR2 FQNNGV. V dropped 4 bases and J dropped 3; count of bases not matched to a gene: 9. The CDR3 extends over 16 amino acids. The origin of this receptor is a human donor in a cohort sampled during active COVID-19. The sequencing input was peripheral blood. The rearrangement joins TRBV11-2 to TRBJ2-1; 7 bases are a match to TRBD2. CDR3 sequence reads: CASSSMGGGSYNEQFF. The CDR3 coding sequence is TGTGCCAGCAGCTCGATGGGGGGGGGAAGCTACAATGAGCAGTTCTTC.